This T cell receptor (beta chain) was recorded in a study of T cell responses to AZD1222 COVID-19 vaccine. Findings of the study overall: White British ancestry dominated among donors, who included more females, and clonal diversity was possibly underestimated.

Note on this clone: Its target is not known.

V dropped 3 bases and J dropped 11 bases, with 13 bases sitting between them. CDR3 size: 12 residues. The method was immunoSEQ multiplex PCR; TCRdb's version includes in-frame clones alone and lacks a portion of them. Of around 100,000 clones listed, about nine tenths are singletons. The chain joins TRBV12-3 or TRBV12-4 to TRBJ2-5; possible D gene TRBD1, 5 bases. The source was peripheral blood, collected on day 0 of AZD1222 vaccination. This receptor was identified in an adult in good health. The CDR3 DNA reads as TGTGCCAGCAGTTTGGGGCTCGGGTTTCAGTACTTC. Translated, it gives CASSLGLGFQYF.